The clone carrying this TCR beta chain has a handful of counts. From the RT-PCR reads, TCRdb called clonotypes with MiXCR, one entry per CDR3 protein. Of about 680,000 distinct CDR3 sequences listed, 14% are singletons. V was pared by 2 bases and J by 11 bases, with 12 bases between. This CDR3 region has 13 residues. This chain joins TRBV12-3 or TRBV12-4 and TRBJ1-4, with D hard to call. This clonotype originated in a female donor in good health, serving as a healthy control. The sample taken for sequencing was memory CD4+ T cells from blood. This CDR3 is CASSLTSGQKLFF. Written as DNA, the CDR3 is TGTGCCAGCAGTTTAACGTCAGGTCAGAAACTGTTTTTT.